The TCR beta chain under discussion was sequenced for a study of T cell responses to AZD1222 COVID-19 vaccine. Overall study results and limits: A rise in Spike-specific TCR breadth and depth followed two AZD1222 doses. Baseline testing showed seropositivity in only six AZD1222 recipients.

About this clone itself: Its antigen is still unknown.

Trimming shortened V by 1 base and J by 4 bases, and 13 bases separated the two germline ends. CDR3 length: 15 amino acids. Germline values: CDR1 SGHTA, CDR2 FQGNSA. Profiling relied on immunoSEQ multiplex PCR, and the TCRdb table lists in-frame clones only, not all of them. The table shows 40,000 to 55,000 clones, with around 90% occurring only once. The material sequenced was peripheral blood, taken 28 days after the second AZD1222 dose. The sequence derives from an adult who received the AZD1222 COVID-19 vaccine. The J gene is TRBJ1-2, the V gene TRBV7-2; no firm D call. The CDR3 nucleotides read TGTGCCAGCAGCTTAGACGGGGTAGGTGGCTATGGCTACACCTTC. Translated: CASSLDGVGGYGYTF. Supplemented by reference TRBV7-2 and TRBJ1-2, the full variable domain reads GAGVSQSPSNKVTEKGKDVELRCDPISGHTALYWYRQSLGQGLEFLIYFQGNSAPDKSGLPSDRFSAERTGGSVSTLTIQRTQQEDSAVYLCASSLDGVGGYGYTFGSGTRLTVV.